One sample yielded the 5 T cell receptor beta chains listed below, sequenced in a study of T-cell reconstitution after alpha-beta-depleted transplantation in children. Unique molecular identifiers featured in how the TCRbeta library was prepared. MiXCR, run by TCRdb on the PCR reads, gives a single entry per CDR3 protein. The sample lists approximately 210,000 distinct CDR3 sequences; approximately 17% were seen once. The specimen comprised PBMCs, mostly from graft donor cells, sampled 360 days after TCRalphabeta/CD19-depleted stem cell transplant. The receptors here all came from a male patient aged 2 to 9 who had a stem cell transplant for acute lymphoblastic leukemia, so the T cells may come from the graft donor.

The CDR3 DNA follows: TGTGCCATCAAGGGCGTAGCGGGGGCCCGGACCCCCTACGAGCAGTACTTC. Its protein is CAIKGVAGARTPYEQYF. This sequence joins TRBV10-3 and TRBJ2-7; 9 bases are shared with TRBD2. The CDR3 consists of 17 residues. Trimming at V came to 7 bases and at J to 2 bases, leaving 15 bases not matched to a gene. Germline loops: CDR1 ENHRY, CDR2 SYGVKD.

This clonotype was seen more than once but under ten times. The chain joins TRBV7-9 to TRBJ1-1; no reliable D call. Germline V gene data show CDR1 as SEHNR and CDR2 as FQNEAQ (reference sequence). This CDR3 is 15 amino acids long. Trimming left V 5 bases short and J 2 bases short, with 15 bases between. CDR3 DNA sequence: TGTGCCAGCAGCCCTAGCTCTTACCATAACACTGAAGCTTTCTTT. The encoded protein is CASSPSSYHNTEAFF.

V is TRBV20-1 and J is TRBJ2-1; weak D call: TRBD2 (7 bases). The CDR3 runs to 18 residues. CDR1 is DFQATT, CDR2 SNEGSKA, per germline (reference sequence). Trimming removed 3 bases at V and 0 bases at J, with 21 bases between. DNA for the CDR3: TGCAGTGCTAGGTTGATGTGGGGGAGGGGGAGCTCCTACAATGAGCAGTTCTTC. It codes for CSARLMWGRGSSYNEQFF.

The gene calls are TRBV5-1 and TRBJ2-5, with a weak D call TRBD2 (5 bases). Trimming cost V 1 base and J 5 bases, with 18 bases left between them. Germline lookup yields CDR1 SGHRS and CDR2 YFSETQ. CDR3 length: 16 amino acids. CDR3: CASSLLGSPGMETQYF. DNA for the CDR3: TGCGCCAGCAGCTTGTTAGGGTCCCCGGGGATGGAGACCCAGTACTTC.

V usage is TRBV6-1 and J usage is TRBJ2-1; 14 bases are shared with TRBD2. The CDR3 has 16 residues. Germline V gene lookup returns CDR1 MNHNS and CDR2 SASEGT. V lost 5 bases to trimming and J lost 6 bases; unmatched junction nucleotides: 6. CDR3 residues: CASSRTSGGLTNEQFF. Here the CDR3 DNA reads TGTGCCAGCAGTCGGACTAGCGGGGGGCTCACCAATGAGCAGTTCTTC.